These T cell receptor beta chains were read from a single sample in a study of control samples from healthy donors and cancer patients. Clones were sequenced by immunoSEQ multiplex PCR, and TCRdb holds only the in-frame ones, with some missing. The sample consists of 15,000 to 20,000 clones, more than 70% of them appearing once. The sequencing input was PBMCs. The receptor set was obtained from a woman aged 70-85 years with colorectal cancer. Each CDR3 is given with its conserved first and last residue. D genes are given only for firm matches. Not every row has a clone size; where given, it reads once, few, many or a size class.

clone_size | j_call | d_call | v_call | cdr3_nt | cdr3_aa
once | TRBJ2-3 | NA | TRBV7-2 | TGTGCCAGCAGCTTAGCCGGGGGGCCGAGGGCAGATACGCAGTATTTT | CASSLAGGPRADTQYF
NA | TRBJ2-7 | TRBD2 | TRBV7-9 | TGTGCCAGCTCCTGGTCGGGAGGAGCCTACGAGCAGTACTTC | CASSWSGGAYEQYF
NA | TRBJ2-1 | TRBD2 | TRBV6-2/TRBV6-3 | TGTGCCAGCAGTTACTCGCCTAGCGGAGCGGCCTACAATGAGCAGTTCTTC | CASSYSPSGAAYNEQFF
NA | TRBJ1-2 | TRBD1 | TRBV2 | TGTGCCAGCAGTCGGGGAGGGGGCGGATATGGCTACACCTTC | CASSRGGGGYGYTF
NA | TRBJ2-3 | TRBD2 | TRBV9 | TGTGCCAGCAGCGTAGGTCTAGCGGGAGGGGCTAGCACAGATACGCAGTATTTT | CASSVGLAGGASTDTQYF
NA | TRBJ2-5 | TRBD1 | TRBV5-4 | TGTGCCAGCAGTCCAACAGGGGGCAAGGAGACCCAGTACTTC | CASSPTGGKETQYF
NA | TRBJ2-1 | TRBD2 | TRBV5-1 | TGCGCCAGCAGCTTGGCCGGGGGGAATGAGCAGTTCTTC | CASSLAGGNEQFF
NA | TRBJ2-2 | NA | TRBV6-2/TRBV6-3 | TGTGCCAGCAGCCGGGCTCGGGCGTCCCTCGGGAGCGGGGAGCTGTTTTTT | CASSRARASLGSGELFF
few | TRBJ2-7 | NA | TRBV5-1 | TGCGCCAGCAGCTTCACAGTCTCCTACGAGCAGTACTTC | CASSFTVSYEQYF
NA | TRBJ2-5 | NA | TRBV5-1 | TGCGCCAGCAGCTTGGCCGTGGAGACCCAGTACTTC | CASSLAVETQYF
once | TRBJ2-2 | TRBD2 | TRBV4-2 | TGTGCCAGCAGCCAGTGGGCGGGGGGGCGAGGGACCGGGGAGCTGTTTTTT | CASSQWAGGRGTGELFF
few | TRBJ2-1 | NA | TRBV6-5 | TGTGCCAGCAGTAGACTGAATGAGCAGTTCTTC | CASSRLNEQFF
NA | TRBJ2-1 | TRBD2 | TRBV14 | TGTGCCAGCAGGCAGACTAGCGGCTCCTACAATGAGCAGTTCTTC | CASRQTSGSYNEQFF
once | TRBJ2-7 | TRBD2 | TRBV6-5 | TGTGCCAGCAGTTTTACCGGGACTAGCGGCTCCTACGAGCAGTACTTC | CASSFTGTSGSYEQYF
NA | TRBJ1-2 | NA | TRBV5-1 | TGCGCCAGCAGCCCGCGCAGGGGCTCTAACTATGGCTACACCTTC | CASSPRRGSNYGYTF
once | TRBJ2-5 | NA | TRBV12-3/TRBV12-4 | TGTGCCAGCACCCTGCCAGGGCGAGAGACCCAGTACTTC | CASTLPGRETQYF
NA | TRBJ2-5 | TRBD1 | TRBV27 | TGTGCCAGCAGTTTATCCCCCCAGCGACAGGGGCTGTGGGGGTTTCAAGAGACCCAGTACTTC | CASSLSPQRQGLWGFQETQYF
NA | TRBJ1-2 | TRBD1 | TRBV3-1/TRBV3-2 | TGTGCCAGCAGCCCACAGGGGGCGAGTGGCTACACCTTC | CASSPQGASGYTF
NA | TRBJ1-1 | NA | TRBV6-5 | TGTGCCAGCAGGGGACACAGGATAAACACTGAAGCTTTCTTT | CASRGHRINTEAFF
NA | TRBJ2-7 | NA | TRBV27 | TGTGCCAGCAGTTCCGCCGGATCGATCTACGAGCAGTACTTC | CASSSAGSIYEQYF
NA | TRBJ2-2 | TRBD1 | TRBV5-8 | TGTGCCAGCAGCTTGGTGCGGACAGGGGACACCGGGGAGCTGTTTTTT | CASSLVRTGDTGELFF
NA | TRBJ1-1 | NA | TRBV5-5 | TGTGCCAGCAGCTTGGCCTGGGGGGTCACCTCGAACACTGAAGCTTTCTTT | CASSLAWGVTSNTEAFF
NA | TRBJ2-2 | TRBD1 | TRBV4-2 | TGTGCCAGCAGCCAAGAGCCCCAGGGGGCCAAGGTGACCGGGGAGCTGTTTTTT | CASSQEPQGAKVTGELFF
NA | TRBJ1-1 | NA | TRBV7-2 | TGTGCCAGCAGTTTTACCTTTCGGGGGAACACTGAAGCTTTCTTT | CASSFTFRGNTEAFF